This T cell receptor beta chain stems from a study of shared clonotypes between healthy human individuals. The table came from immunoSEQ multiplex PCR; TCRdb's copy has only in-frame clones and leaves some out. Of about 1.1 million clones detected, around 77% appear once; the ten largest clones hold 0.85% to 1%. Germline loops: CDR1 SGDLS, CDR2 YYNGEE. The germline V and J ends were trimmed by 3 bases and 3 bases, with 15 bases remaining between them. This CDR3 is built from 15 residues. CD45RA+ naive and CD45RA-negative memory subsets were separated from CD4+ cells. The TCR sequence derives from a young man in good health. Some clones in this sample may be carry-over from other donors' samples. The V call is TRBV9, the J call TRBJ1-1, with D possibly being TRBD1 (6 bases). Sequenced: memory CD4+ T cells from PBMCs. Subset here: CD45RA-negative fraction. CDR3 sequence reads: CASSASLTGYTEAFF. The CDR3 coding sequence is TGTGCCAGCAGCGCATCGTTAACAGGGTACACTGAAGCTTTCTTT. The complete variable domain, with remaining parts taken from reference TRBV9 and TRBJ1-1, reads DSGVTQTPKHLITATGQRVTLRCSPRSGDLSVYWYQQSLDQGLQFLIQYYNGEERAKGNILERFSAQQFPDLHSELNLSSLELGDSALYFCASSASLTGYTEAFFGQGTRLTVV.